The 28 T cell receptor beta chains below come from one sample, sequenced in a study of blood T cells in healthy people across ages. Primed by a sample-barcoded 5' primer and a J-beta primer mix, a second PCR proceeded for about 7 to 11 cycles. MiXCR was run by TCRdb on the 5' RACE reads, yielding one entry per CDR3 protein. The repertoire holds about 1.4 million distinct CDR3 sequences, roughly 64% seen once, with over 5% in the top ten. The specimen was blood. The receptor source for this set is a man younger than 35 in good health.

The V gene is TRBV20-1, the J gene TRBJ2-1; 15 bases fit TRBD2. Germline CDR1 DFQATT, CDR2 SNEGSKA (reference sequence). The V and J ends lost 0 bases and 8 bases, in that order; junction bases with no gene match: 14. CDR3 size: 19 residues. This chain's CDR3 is CSARDIRTSGRADVYEQFF. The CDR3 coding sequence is TGCAGTGCTAGAGATATTAGGACTAGCGGGAGGGCCGACGTCTATGAGCAGTTCTTC.

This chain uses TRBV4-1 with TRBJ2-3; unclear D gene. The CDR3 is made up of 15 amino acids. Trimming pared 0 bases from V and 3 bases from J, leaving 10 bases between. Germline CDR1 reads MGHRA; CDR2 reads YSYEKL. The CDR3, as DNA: TGCGCCAGCAGCCAAGATCAACGTGCAACAGATACGCAGTATTTT. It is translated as CASSQDQRATDTQYF.

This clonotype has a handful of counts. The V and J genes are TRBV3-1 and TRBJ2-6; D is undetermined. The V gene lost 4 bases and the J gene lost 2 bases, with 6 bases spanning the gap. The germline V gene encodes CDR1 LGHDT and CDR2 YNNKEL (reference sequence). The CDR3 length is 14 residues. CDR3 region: CASSPLAGANVLTF. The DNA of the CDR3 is TGTGCCAGCAGCCCACTTGCTGGGGCCAACGTCCTGACTTTC.

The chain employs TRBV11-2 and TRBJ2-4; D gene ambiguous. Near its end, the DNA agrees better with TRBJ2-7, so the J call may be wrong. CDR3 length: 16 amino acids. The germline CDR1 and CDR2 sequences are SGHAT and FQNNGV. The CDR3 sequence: CASSFSAQSSFYEQYF. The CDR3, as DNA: TGTGCCAGCAGCTTTAGTGCACAAAGTTCCTTCTACGAGCAGTACTTC.

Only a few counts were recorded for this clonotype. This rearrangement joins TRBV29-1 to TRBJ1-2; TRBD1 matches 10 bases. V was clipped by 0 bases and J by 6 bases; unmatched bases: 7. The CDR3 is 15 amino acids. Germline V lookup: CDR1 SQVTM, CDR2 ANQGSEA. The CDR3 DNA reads TGCAGCGTTGAAGATCTTCAGACAGGGGGCGATGGCTACACCTTC. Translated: CSVEDLQTGGDGYTF.

CDR3 residues: CASSRDLGGEKLFF. CDR3 coding DNA: TGTGCCAGCAGTAGGGACCTCGGTGGTGAAAAACTGTTTTTT. The chain combines TRBV28 with TRBJ1-4; D possibly corresponds to TRBD1 (5 bases). CDR3 size: 14 residues. The germline V gene has CDR1 MDHEN and CDR2 SYDVKM. Trimming pared 5 bases from V and 7 bases from J, leaving 14 bases between.

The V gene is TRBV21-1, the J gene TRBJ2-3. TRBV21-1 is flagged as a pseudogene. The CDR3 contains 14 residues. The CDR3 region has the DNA TGTGCCAGCAGCAAAAAGGCCAGTTCCAATACGCAGTATTTT. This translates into CASSKKASSNTQYF.

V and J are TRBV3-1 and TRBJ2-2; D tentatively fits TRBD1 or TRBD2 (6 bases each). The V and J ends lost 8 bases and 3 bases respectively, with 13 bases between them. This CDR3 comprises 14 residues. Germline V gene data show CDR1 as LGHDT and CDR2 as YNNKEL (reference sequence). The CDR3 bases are TGTGCCAGCCGTAGGGGGGTCGACACCGGGGAGCTGTTTTTT. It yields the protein CASRRGVDTGELFF.

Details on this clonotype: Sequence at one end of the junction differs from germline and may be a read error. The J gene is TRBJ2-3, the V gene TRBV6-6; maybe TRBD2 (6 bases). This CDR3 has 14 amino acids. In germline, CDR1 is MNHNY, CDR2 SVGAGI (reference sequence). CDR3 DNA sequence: TGTGCCGGCAGTCCAGGACTATACACAGATACGCAGTATTTT. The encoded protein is CAGSPGLYTDTQYF.

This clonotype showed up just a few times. The CDR3, as DNA: TGCGCCAGCAGCTCCCCCGTTGAGGTCGGAGAGACCCAGTACTTC. Amino acid sequence: CASSSPVEVGETQYF. The chain uses TRBV5-1 and TRBJ2-5, with D uncertain. Germline values: CDR1 SGHRS, CDR2 YFSETQ. V was shortened by 3 bases and J by 4 bases, with 16 bases between the two germline ends. The CDR3 has 15 amino acids.

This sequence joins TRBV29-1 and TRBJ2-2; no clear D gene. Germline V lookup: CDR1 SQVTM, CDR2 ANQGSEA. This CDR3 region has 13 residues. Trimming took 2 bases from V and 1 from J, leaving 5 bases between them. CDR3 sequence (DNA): TGCAGCGTTGAATCCCTGAACACCGGGGAGCTGTTTTTT. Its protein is CSVESLNTGELFF.

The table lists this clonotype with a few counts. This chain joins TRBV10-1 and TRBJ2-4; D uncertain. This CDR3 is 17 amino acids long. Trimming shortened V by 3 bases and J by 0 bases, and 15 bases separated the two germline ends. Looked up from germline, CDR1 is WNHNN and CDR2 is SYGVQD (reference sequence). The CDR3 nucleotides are TGCGCCAGCAGTGATAGGCAGACCAACATAGCCAAAAACATTCAGTACTTC. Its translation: CASSDRQTNIAKNIQYF.

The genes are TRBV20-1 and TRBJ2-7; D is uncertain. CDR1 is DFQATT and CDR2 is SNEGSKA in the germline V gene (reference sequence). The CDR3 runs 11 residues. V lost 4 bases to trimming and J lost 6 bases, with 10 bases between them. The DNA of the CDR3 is TGCAGTGCTACAGACTGGGTCGAGCAGTACTTC. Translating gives CSATDWVEQYF.

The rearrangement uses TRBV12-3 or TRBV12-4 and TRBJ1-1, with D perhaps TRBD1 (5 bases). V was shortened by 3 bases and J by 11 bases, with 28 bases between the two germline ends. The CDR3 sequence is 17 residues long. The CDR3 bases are TGTGCCAGCAGTTTGCGGGTGACAGATCGCTTCAACAATGGGGCTTTCTTT. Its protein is CASSLRVTDRFNNGAFF.

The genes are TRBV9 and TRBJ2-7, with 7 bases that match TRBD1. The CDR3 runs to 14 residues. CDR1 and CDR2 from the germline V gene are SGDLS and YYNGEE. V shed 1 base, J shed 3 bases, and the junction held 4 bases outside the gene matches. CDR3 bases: TGTGCCAGCAGCGTACAGGACAGGAGCTACGAGCAGTACTTC. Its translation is CASSVQDRSYEQYF.

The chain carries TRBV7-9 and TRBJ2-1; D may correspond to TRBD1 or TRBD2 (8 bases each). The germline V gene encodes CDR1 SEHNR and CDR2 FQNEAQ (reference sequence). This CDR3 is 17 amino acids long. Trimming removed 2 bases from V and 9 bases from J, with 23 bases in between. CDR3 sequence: CASSLSPDRALAGEQFF. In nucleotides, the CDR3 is TGTGCCAGCAGCTTATCGCCGGACAGGGCCCTAGCGGGTGAGCAGTTCTTC.

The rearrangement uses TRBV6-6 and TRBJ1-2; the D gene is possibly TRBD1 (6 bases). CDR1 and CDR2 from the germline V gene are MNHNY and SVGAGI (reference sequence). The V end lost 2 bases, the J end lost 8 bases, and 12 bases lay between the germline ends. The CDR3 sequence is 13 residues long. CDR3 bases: TGTGCCAGCAGTTACACAGGGTACGACGGCTACACCTTC. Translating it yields CASSYTGYDGYTF.

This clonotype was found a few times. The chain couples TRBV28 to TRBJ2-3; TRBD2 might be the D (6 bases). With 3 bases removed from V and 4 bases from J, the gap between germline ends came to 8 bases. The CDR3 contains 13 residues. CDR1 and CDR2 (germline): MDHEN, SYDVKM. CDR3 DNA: TGTGCCAGCAGTTTGGGGGAGGCAGATACGCAGTATTTT. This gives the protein CASSLGEADTQYF.

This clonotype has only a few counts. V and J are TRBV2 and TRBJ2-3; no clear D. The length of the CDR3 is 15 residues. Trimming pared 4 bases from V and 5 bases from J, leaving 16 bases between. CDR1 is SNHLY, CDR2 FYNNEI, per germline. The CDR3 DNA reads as TGTGCCAGCAGTGCTTGGCTATCGTGGGAAGATACGCAGTATTTT. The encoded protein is CASSAWLSWEDTQYF.

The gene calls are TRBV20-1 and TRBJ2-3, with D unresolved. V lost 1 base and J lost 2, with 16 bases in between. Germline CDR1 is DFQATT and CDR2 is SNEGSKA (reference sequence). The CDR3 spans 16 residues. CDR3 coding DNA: TGCAGTGCTAGAGGTCAAGTCCCGCGACCCACAGATACGCAGTATTTT. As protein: CSARGQVPRPTDTQYF.

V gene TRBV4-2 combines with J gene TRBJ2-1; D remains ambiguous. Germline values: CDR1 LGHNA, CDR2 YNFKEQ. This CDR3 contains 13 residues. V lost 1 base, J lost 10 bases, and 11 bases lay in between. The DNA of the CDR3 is TGTGCCAGCAGCCAAGGAGGATGGGGAGAGCAGTTCTTC. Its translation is CASSQGGWGEQFF.

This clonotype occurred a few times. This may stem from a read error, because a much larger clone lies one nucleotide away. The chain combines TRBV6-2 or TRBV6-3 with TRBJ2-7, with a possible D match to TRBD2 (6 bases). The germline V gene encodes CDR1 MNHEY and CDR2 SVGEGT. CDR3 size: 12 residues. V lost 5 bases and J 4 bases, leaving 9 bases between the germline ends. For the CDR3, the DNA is TGTGCCAGCAGTATTAGCGGTTACGAGCAGTACTTC. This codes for CASSISGYEQYF.

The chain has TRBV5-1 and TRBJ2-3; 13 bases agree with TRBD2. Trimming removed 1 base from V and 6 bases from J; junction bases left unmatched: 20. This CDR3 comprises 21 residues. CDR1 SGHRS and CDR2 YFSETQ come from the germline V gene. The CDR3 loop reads CASSLTRTWGTSGALEDTQYF. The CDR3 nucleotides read TGCGCCAGCAGCTTGACTCGAACCTGGGGGACTAGCGGGGCTTTGGAGGATACGCAGTATTTT.

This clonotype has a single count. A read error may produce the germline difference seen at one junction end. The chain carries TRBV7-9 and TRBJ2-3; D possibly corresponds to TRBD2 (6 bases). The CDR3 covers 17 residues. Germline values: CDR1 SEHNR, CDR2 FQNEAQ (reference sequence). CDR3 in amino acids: CAGSQLGRGSGMDTQYF. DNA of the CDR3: TGTGCCGGCAGCCAATTAGGCCGGGGGAGTGGTATGGATACGCAGTATTTT.

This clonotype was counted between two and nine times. CDR3 protein: CASSRLVNEQFF. CDR3 in DNA: TGTGCCAGCAGTCGACTAGTAAATGAGCAGTTCTTC. The genes are TRBV7-9 and TRBJ2-1, with D perhaps matching TRBD2 (6 bases). This CDR3 region has 12 residues. V dropped 6 bases and J dropped 7 bases, with 10 bases sitting between them. Germline V lookup: CDR1 SEHNR, CDR2 FQNEAQ (reference sequence).

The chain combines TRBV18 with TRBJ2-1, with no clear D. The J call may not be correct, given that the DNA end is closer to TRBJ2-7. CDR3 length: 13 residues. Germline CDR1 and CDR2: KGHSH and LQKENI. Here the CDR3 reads CASSRDGIGEQYF. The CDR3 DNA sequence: TGTGCCAGCTCACGTGACGGAATTGGGGAGCAGTACTTC.

CDR3 amino acids: CASSGTSGWDRSFYQETQYF. The CDR3 region has the DNA TGTGCCAGCAGCGGGACTAGCGGATGGGATAGGTCCTTTTACCAAGAGACCCAGTACTTC. V and J are TRBV2 and TRBJ2-5; 11 positions agree with TRBD2. The CDR3 length is 20 residues. Germline V CDR1 and CDR2: SNHLY, FYNNEI. V dropped 6 bases and J dropped 0; count of bases not matched to a gene: 18.

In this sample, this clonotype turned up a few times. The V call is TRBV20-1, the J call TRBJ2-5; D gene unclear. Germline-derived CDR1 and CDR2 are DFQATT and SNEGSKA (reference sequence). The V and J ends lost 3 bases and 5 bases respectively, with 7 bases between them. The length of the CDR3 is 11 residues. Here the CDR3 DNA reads TGCAGTGCTAGTTCGGAGGAGACCCAGTACTTC. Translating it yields CSASSEETQYF.